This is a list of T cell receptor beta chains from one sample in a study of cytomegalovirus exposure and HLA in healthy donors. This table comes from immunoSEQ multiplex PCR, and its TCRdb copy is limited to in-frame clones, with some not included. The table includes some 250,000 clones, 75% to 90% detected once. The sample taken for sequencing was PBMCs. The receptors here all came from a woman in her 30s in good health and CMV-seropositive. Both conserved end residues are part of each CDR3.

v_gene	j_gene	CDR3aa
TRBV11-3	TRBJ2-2	CASSFVAGVTGELFF
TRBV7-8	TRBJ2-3	CASSSVNPGLVTLTDTQYF
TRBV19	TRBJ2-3	CASSMRGRTDTQYF
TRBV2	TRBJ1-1	CASRNRANTEAFF
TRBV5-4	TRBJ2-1	CASSLPGTRIVEQFF
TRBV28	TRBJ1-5	CASSTSDRIQPQHF
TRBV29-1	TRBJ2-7	CSVARLAGDEQYF
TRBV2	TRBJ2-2	CASRGGGDTGELFF
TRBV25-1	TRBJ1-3	CASSEPGGSGNTIYF
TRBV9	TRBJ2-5	CASSVVGEEETQYF
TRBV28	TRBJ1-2	CASSLGQGHYGYTF
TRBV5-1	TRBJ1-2	CASSLGSRDFGYTF
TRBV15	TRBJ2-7	CATSRDSGPFEQYF
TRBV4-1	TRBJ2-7	CASSQDPSGVVSYEQYF
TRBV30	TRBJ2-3	CAWSVGLAGPDTQYF
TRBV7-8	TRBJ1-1	CASSLPRASAGTEAFF
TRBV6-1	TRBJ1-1	CASREGQAHTEAFF
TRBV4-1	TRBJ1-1	CASSQDDGNRAKAFF
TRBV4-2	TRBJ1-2	CASSLRQGAFYGYTF
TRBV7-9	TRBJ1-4	CASSLTGSTNEKLFF
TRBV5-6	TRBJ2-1	CASSSRTSGNLLVYEQFF
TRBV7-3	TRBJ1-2	CASSPLVQQGLGGYTF
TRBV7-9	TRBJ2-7	CASSSDRVQYF
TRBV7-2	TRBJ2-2	CASSQGLAGNTGELFF
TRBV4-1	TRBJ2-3	CASSQRAPGLAGQSSTDTQYF
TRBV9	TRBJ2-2	CASSRRQGGFNTGELFF
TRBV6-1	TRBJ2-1	CASSELGQPVNEQFF
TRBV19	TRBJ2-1	CASSIGLASGSGKSYNEQFF
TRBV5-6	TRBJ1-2	CASRVGQHYGYTF
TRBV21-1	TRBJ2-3	CASSKSSKDTQYF
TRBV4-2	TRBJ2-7	CASSQGRAGSPHEQYF
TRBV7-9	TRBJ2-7	CASSGGQGYEQYF
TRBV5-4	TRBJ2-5	CASSLAQGDGETQYF
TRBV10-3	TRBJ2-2	CAISEIGQGNTGELFF
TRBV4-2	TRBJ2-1	CASSQDPRGSYNEQFF
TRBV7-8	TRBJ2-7	CASSPQTGGYEQYF